The next 15 T cell receptor beta chains were all read from a single sample in a study of blood T cell repertoires in COVID-19. TCRdb's copy holds only in-frame clones and misses some; the assay was immunoSEQ multiplex PCR. The sample has about 220,000 clones, 86% seen once; the top ten hold 2.5% to 3.5%. Sequences were obtained from peripheral blood. Receptors originate from a woman aged 30 to 39 who had recovered from COVID-19.

The chain combines TRBV5-6 with TRBJ1-6, with a tentative D call TRBD1 (6 bases). Per germline, CDR1 SGHDT and CDR2 YYEEEE. This CDR3 is built from 13 residues. V was trimmed by 1 base and J by 9 bases, leaving 8 bases between them. The CDR3 sequence: CASSLQGSSPLHF. CDR3 nucleotide sequence: TGTGCCAGCAGCTTGCAGGGGTCTTCACCCCTCCACTTT.

The chain is built from TRBV4-1 and TRBJ1-1; D uncertain. Germline CDR1 MGHRA, CDR2 YSYEKL. Trimming removed 0 bases from V and 4 bases from J, with 15 bases in between. CDR3 length equals 16 residues. CDR3 sequence (DNA): TGCGCCAGCAGCCAAGATATGACCCGGGTGCGCACTGAAGCTTTCTTT. Translated, it gives CASSQDMTRVRTEAFF.

This rearrangement joins TRBV2 to TRBJ2-1; 11 bases agree with TRBD2. V lost 10 bases to trimming and J lost 7 bases; unmatched junction nucleotides: 9. The V gene's germline CDR1 is SNHLY and CDR2 FYNNEI. This CDR3 contains 14 residues. The CDR3 nucleotides read TGTGCCACCTCACTAGCGGGGGCAGGGAATGAGCAGTTCTTC. Protein: CATSLAGAGNEQFF.

The chain joins TRBV14 to TRBJ1-6, with TRBD1 matching over 8 bases. Germline CDR1 and CDR2: SGHDN and FVKESK. Trimming at V came to 6 bases and at J to 9 bases, leaving 10 bases not matched to a gene. The CDR3 length is 15 residues. This CDR3 is CASSLTGTGISPLHF. The CDR3 DNA sequence: TGTGCCAGCAGTCTTACCGGGACAGGCATTTCACCCCTCCACTTT. Full variable domain (outside the CDR3, taken from reference TRBV14 and TRBJ1-6): EAGVTQFPSHSVIEKGQTVTLRCDPISGHDNLYWYRRVMGKEIKFLLHFVKESKQDESGMPNNRFLAERTGGTYSTLKVQPAELEDSGVYFCASSLTGTGISPLHFGNGTRLTVT.

This chain links TRBV5-3 with TRBJ2-7; TRBD2 aligns across 8 bases. TRBV5-3 is placed among ORFs of uncertain function. The V segment lost 3 bases and the J segment 6 bases; nucleotides outside the gene matches: 11. This CDR3 spans 15 amino acids. CDR3 DNA: TGTGCCAGAAGCTCCCGCCTGCGGGGGGATGGCGAGCAGTACTTC. Amino acid sequence: CARSSRLRGDGEQYF.

V usage is TRBV7-3 and J usage is TRBJ2-5; possibly TRBD1 for D (6 bases). Germline V gene sequence: CDR1 SGHTA, CDR2 FQGTGA. The V end lost 5 bases, the J end lost 2 bases, and 18 bases lay between the germline ends. CDR3 length: 16 residues. CDR3 in DNA: TGTGCCAGCAGCCCAGGGGTCTACCCAAGTCAAGAGACCCAGTACTTC. Its translation is CASSPGVYPSQETQYF.

The chain has TRBV5-1 and TRBJ2-2, with D unresolved. Germline CDR1 reads SGHRS; CDR2 reads YFSETQ. This CDR3 has 14 residues. Trimming cost V 0 bases and J 1 base, with 4 bases left between them. CDR3 coding DNA: TGCGCCAGCAGCTTGGTCGGGAACACCGGGGAGCTGTTTTTT. This codes for CASSLVGNTGELFF.

The chain recombines TRBV9 with TRBJ2-1; TRBD2 aligns across 11 bases. The J segment lost 5 bases and the V segment lost 0 bases, leaving 4 bases of the junction unmatched. The CDR3 is 16 residues long. The germline gives CDR1 SGDLS, CDR2 YYNGEE. CDR3 sequence (DNA): TGTGCCAGCAGCGTAGGGGCTAGCGGGGGGAACAATGAGCAGTTCTTC. Its translation is CASSVGASGGNNEQFF.

This clone came up once. This chain links TRBV28 with TRBJ2-3, with D perhaps matching TRBD2 (5 bases). Germline V gene sequence: CDR1 MDHEN, CDR2 SYDVKM. Trimming cost V 10 bases and J 0 bases, with 14 bases left between them. This CDR3 comprises 14 residues. CDR3 region: CANARSGSTDTQYF. CDR3 coding DNA: TGTGCCAACGCAAGGAGCGGAAGCACAGATACGCAGTATTTT.

The V gene is TRBV5-4, the J gene TRBJ1-1; D unclear. Trimming left V 5 bases short and J 0 bases short, with 11 bases between. The CDR3 is 14 amino acids. The germline V gene encodes CDR1 SGHNT and CDR2 YYREEE (reference sequence). CDR3 in amino acids: CASRGFSMNTEAFF. The CDR3 DNA follows: TGTGCCAGCAGGGGCTTCAGCATGAACACTGAAGCTTTCTTT.

The chain combines TRBV4-3 with TRBJ1-1; possibly TRBD1 for D (5 bases). The germline V and J ends were trimmed by 1 base and 4 bases, with 16 bases remaining between them. The length of the CDR3 is 16 residues. Germline V gene sequence: CDR1 LGHNA, CDR2 YSLEER. Here the CDR3 DNA reads TGCGCCAGCAGCCAAGCTACCGAGGGGAGGGGCACTGAAGCTTTCTTT. Its protein is CASSQATEGRGTEAFF.

DNA for the CDR3: TGTGCCAGCAGCCCGAGGACAGGAGCCTATGGCTACACCTTC. This sequence encodes CASSPRTGAYGYTF. The rearrangement uses TRBV7-2 and TRBJ1-2; 7 nucleotides align to TRBD1. The CDR3 consists of 14 residues. V shed 5 bases, J shed 4 bases, and the junction held 7 bases outside the gene matches. Looked up from germline, CDR1 is SGHTA and CDR2 is FQGNSA.

V gene TRBV7-3 combines with J gene TRBJ2-3; tentative D call: TRBD2 (6 bases). CDR1 and CDR2 (germline): SGHTA, FQGTGA. V lost 2 bases and J lost 5, with 14 bases in between. The CDR3 loop spans 15 amino acids. This CDR3 reads CASSLGRRGIDTQYF. CDR3 DNA sequence: TGTGCCAGCAGCTTAGGGCGGCGGGGTATAGATACGCAGTATTTT.

This clone was observed a handful of times. The gene calls are TRBV19 and TRBJ2-3; 8 nucleotides line up with TRBD2. The length of the CDR3 is 20 residues. Trimming at V came to 11 bases and at J to 0 bases, leaving 25 bases not matched to a gene. The germline gives CDR1 LNHDA, CDR2 SQIVND (reference sequence). DNA of the CDR3: TGTGCCTCTGATACGGGGCGGGGGGTCCCGATACTAAAAAGCACAGATACGCAGTATTTT. It codes for CASDTGRGVPILKSTDTQYF.

In regard to this clone: Additional DNA sequences in this sample encode the identical CDR3. The V and J genes are TRBV5-1 and TRBJ2-5, with TRBD1 identical over 7 bases. Germline-derived CDR1 and CDR2 are SGHRS and YFSETQ. This CDR3 has 13 amino acids. The V and J ends lost 3 bases and 2 bases, in that order; junction bases with no gene match: 1. CDR3 amino acids: CASSSQGQETQYF. The DNA for the CDR3 is TGCGCCAGCAGCTCACAGGGGCAAGAGACCCAGTACTTC.